Listed here is a single TCR beta chain. PCRs were each spiked with synthetic TCR analog templates. Clones were sequenced by immunoSEQ multiplex PCR, and TCRdb holds only the in-frame ones, with some missing. The profile shows approximately 51,000 clones, approximately 84% of them singletons. The data belong to a study of PD-L1 blockade in urothelial cancer. Study details: Blood analysis took place 3 weeks (second dose) and 6 weeks after treatment start.

Patients' urothelial carcinoma was locally advanced or metastatic. Each patient contributed between 1 and 8 total time points of blood mononuclear cells, pretreatment and during treatment. With 8 bases clipped from V and 2 bases from J, the junction kept 2 bases outside the gene matches. This CDR3 is 14 amino acids long. CDR1 is MNHEY, CDR2 SMNVEV, per germline (reference sequence). The rearrangement uses TRBV27 and TRBJ2-5, with 13 bases fitting TRBD2. The sequence came from a man aged 60-69 years with urothelial cancer. The source material was PBMCs, sampled around atezolizumab (anti-PD-L1) treatment. CDR3 in amino acids: CASQGLAGQETQYF. The CDR3 nucleotides are TGTGCCAGCCAGGGACTAGCGGGGCAAGAGACCCAGTACTTC.